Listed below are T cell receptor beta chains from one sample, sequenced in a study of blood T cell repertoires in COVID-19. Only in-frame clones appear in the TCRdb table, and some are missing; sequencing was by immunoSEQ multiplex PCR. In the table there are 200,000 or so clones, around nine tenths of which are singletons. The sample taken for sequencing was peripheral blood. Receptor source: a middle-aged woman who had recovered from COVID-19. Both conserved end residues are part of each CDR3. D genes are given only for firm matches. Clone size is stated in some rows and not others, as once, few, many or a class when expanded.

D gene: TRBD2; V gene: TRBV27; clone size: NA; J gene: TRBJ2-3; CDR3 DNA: TGTGCCAGTAGCGGGGAGCGGGGACGCCCCGGCACAGATACGCAGTATTTT; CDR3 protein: CASSGERGRPGTDTQYF
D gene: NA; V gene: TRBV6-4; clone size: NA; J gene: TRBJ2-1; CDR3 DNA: TGTGCCAGCAGTGTGAGAGCGGGCCGCGGGAATGAGCAGTTCTTC; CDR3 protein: CASSVRAGRGNEQFF
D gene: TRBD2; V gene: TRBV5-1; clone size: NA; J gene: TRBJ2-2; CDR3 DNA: TGCGCCAGCCCTCGTAGCGGGGTAACCGGGGAGCTGTTTTTC; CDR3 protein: CASPRSGVTGELFF
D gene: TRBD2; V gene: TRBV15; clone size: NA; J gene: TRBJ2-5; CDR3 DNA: TGTGCCACCAGCAGAGGATCACTAGCGGGAGGGACTCAAGAGACCCAGTACTTC; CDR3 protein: CATSRGSLAGGTQETQYF
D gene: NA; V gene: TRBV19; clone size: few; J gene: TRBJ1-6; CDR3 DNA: TGTGCCAGTAGTAGTTCCGGGTTTACGAATTCACCCCTCCACTTT; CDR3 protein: CASSSSGFTNSPLHF
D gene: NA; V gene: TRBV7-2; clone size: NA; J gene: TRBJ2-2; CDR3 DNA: TGTGCCAGCAGCTTAAGGGAGGCCGCGGACACCGGGGAGCTGTTTTTT; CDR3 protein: CASSLREAADTGELFF
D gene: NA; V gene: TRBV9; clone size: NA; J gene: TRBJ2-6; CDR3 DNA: TGTGCCAGCAGCATGCACCGTACTATAACCTCTGGGGCCAACGTCCTGACTTTC; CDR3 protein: CASSMHRTITSGANVLTF
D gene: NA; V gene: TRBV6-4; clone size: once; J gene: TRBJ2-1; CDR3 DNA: TGTGCCAGCAGTGACCCGCAGAGGGAGATAAATGAGCAGTTCTTC; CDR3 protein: CASSDPQREINEQFF
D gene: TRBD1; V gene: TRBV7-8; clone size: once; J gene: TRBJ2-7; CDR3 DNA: TGTGCCAGCAGCCCCGTAGGGGGCGGCTACGAGCAGTACTTC; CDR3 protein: CASSPVGGGYEQYF
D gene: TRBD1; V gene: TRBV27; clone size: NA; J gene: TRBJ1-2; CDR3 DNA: TGTGCCAGCAGTTTAAATAATGAGGCAGGGGGCTATGGCTACACCTTC; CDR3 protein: CASSLNNEAGGYGYTF
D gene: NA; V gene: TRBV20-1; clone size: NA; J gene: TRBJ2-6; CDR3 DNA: TGCAGTGCTAGTGTTGGGAGCTCTGGGGCCAACGTCCTGACTTTC; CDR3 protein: CSASVGSSGANVLTF
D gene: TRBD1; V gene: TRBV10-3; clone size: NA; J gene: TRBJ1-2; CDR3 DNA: TGTGCCATCAGGGGGACAGGGGGCAAGTATGGCTACACCTTC; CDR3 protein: CAIRGTGGKYGYTF
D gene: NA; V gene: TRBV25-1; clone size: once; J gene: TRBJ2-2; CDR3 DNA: TGTGCCAGCAGTCCTGCAGCGAACACCGGGGAGCTGTTTTTT; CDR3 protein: CASSPAANTGELFF
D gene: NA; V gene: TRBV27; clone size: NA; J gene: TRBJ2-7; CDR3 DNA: TGTGCCAGCTCGAACAGGGTCCACGAGCAGTACTTC; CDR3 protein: CASSNRVHEQYF